This T cell receptor (beta chain) was recovered during a study of prognosis after radiotherapy for stage I lung cancer. From genomic DNA, two-round multiplex PCR was used to amplify TCR beta CDR3. The first PCR round targeted every TRBV and TRBJ gene with specific primers. MiXCR was run by TCRdb on the multiplex PCR reads, yielding one entry per CDR3 protein. The sample carries around 19,000 distinct CDR3 sequences, roughly 45% recorded once. This CDR3 is 12 amino acids long. The germline V gene has CDR1 SGHVS and CDR2 FQNEAQ. Between the trimmed V and J ends, which lost 1 base and 6 bases, there was a span of 7 bases. This clonotype was observed many times.

The chain couples TRBV7-8 to TRBJ2-7; the D is unclear. The TCR comes from a donor at least 50 years old with non-small cell lung cancer. The sample consisted of PBMCs, taken before or after stereotactic body radiation therapy (not recorded which). The CDR3 region has the DNA TGTGCCAGCAGCTTAGGTGGAATCGAGCAGTACTTC. Amino acids: CASSLGGIEQYF.